The T cell receptor (beta chain) described here comes from a study of blood T cell repertoires in COVID-19. Study overall: Both acute and convalescent COVID-19 samples were obtained from the United States, Italy and Spain. PBMCs, B-cell-depleted T cells, or T cells were the source of the cDNA or gDNA that made up the material.

Original methodology: Quantification of nucleated cells was approximated via reference gene primer amplification. This table comes from immunoSEQ multiplex PCR, and its TCRdb copy is limited to in-frame clones, with some not included. D and trimming were read from the DNA, whereas the V and J calls and clone size are those reported in that table. The repertoire has 25,000 to 30,000 clones, 70% to 90% of them found once; the top ten carry around 9.9%. Material for sequencing was peripheral blood. The clonotype originates from a human donor in a cohort sampled during active COVID-19.

CDR3 nucleotides: TGTGCCAGCAGCTTAATAGAGGAGAACACTGAAGCTTTCTTT. It translates to CASSLIEENTEAFF. The chain carries TRBV7-2 and TRBJ1-1; D ambiguous. CDR1 is SGHTA and CDR2 is FQGNSA in the germline V gene. With 2 bases removed from V and 1 base from J, the gap between germline ends came to 8 bases. There are 14 residues in the CDR3. The variable domain in full, with the rest retrieved from reference TRBV7-2 and TRBJ1-1, is GAGVSQSPSNKVTEKGKDVELRCDPISGHTALYWYRQSLGQGLEFLIYFQGNSAPDKSGLPSDRFSAERTGGSVSTLTIQRTQQEDSAVYLCASSLIEENTEAFFGQGTRLTVV.